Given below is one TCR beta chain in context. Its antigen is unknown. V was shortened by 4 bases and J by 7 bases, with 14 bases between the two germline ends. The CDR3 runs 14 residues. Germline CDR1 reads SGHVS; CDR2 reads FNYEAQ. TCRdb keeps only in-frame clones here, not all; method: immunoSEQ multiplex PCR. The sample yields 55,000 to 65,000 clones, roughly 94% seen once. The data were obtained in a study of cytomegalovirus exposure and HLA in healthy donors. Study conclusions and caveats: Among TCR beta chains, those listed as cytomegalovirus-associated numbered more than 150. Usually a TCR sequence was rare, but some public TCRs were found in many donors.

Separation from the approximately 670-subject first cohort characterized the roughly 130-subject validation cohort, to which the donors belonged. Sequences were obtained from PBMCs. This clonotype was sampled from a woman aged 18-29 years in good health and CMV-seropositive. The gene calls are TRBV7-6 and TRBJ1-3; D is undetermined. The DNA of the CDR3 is TGTGCCAGCAGCTCTCGCCCCGTTCGGAACACCATATATTTT. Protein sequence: CASSSRPVRNTIYF.